This is a list of T cell receptor beta chains from one sample in a study of control samples from healthy donors and cancer patients. Sequenced by immunoSEQ multiplex PCR; TCRdb stores in-frame clones only, minus some. The repertoire has about 170,000 clones, around 88% of them found once; the top ten carry approximately 4.9%. Sequenced material: blood. These receptor sequences come from a woman aged 25 to 39 in good health. CDR3s leave out the opening cysteine and the closing phenylalanine or tryptophan.

CDR3: ASSLIGTGGYEQY; V: TRBV28; J: TRBJ2-7
CDR3: ASSSPGDTQY; V: TRBV27; J: TRBJ2-3
CDR3: ASSGRDYRQDTQY; V: TRBV9; J: TRBJ2-3
CDR3: AWTKPGRINEKLF; V: TRBV30; J: TRBJ1-4
CDR3: ASSPQGYNTEAF; V: TRBV3-1/TRBV3-2; J: TRBJ1-1
CDR3: ASSPGDQGSKQY; V: TRBV5-6; J: TRBJ2-7
CDR3: SFGLGETQY; V: TRBV29-1; J: TRBJ2-5
CDR3: ASRGLAGRDTQY; V: TRBV6-5; J: TRBJ2-3
CDR3: SVDRGNTEAF; V: TRBV29-1; J: TRBJ1-1
CDR3: AISGTSGRKSYEQY; V: TRBV10-3; J: TRBJ2-7
CDR3: ASSAGNRGGSYEQY; V: TRBV11-2; J: TRBJ2-7
CDR3: AISGGTNYGYT; V: TRBV10-3; J: TRBJ1-2
CDR3: ASSSGHSGNTIY; V: TRBV19; J: TRBJ1-3
CDR3: ASSWPGGTSTDTQY; V: TRBV7-9; J: TRBJ2-3
CDR3: ATSDRGGNQPQH; V: TRBV6-5; J: TRBJ1-5
CDR3: ASGTMGGNTEAF; V: TRBV27; J: TRBJ1-1
CDR3: ASSIIGQGGTEAF; V: TRBV7-9; J: TRBJ1-1
CDR3: ASSLAGQGNTGELF; V: TRBV5-1; J: TRBJ2-2
CDR3: ATSSPNSGGQF; V: TRBV15; J: TRBJ2-1
CDR3: ASSSPPPGTGDGYT; V: TRBV7-2; J: TRBJ1-2
CDR3: ATSRVRTSGSLQF; V: TRBV15; J: TRBJ2-1
CDR3: ASSLEGVPYEQY; V: TRBV7-2; J: TRBJ2-7
CDR3: ASSFRDYHNEQF; V: TRBV27; J: TRBJ2-1
CDR3: SAGSGRHTDTQY; V: TRBV29-1; J: TRBJ2-3
CDR3: ASSLGDSTYEQY; V: TRBV7-9; J: TRBJ2-7
CDR3: ASSLFPPGPNEQF; V: TRBV14; J: TRBJ2-1
CDR3: ASSQIRDSGFDSYGYT; V: TRBV4-1; J: TRBJ1-2
CDR3: ASSQTERSSGAF; V: TRBV5-1; J: TRBJ1-1
CDR3: ASREAALTGGYT; V: TRBV3-1/TRBV3-2; J: TRBJ1-2
CDR3: ASSPDRNTGELF; V: TRBV18; J: TRBJ2-2
CDR3: ASSPSGRITQY; V: TRBV12-3/TRBV12-4; J: TRBJ2-3
CDR3: ASSLYDGPGVEQF; V: TRBV11-2; J: TRBJ2-1